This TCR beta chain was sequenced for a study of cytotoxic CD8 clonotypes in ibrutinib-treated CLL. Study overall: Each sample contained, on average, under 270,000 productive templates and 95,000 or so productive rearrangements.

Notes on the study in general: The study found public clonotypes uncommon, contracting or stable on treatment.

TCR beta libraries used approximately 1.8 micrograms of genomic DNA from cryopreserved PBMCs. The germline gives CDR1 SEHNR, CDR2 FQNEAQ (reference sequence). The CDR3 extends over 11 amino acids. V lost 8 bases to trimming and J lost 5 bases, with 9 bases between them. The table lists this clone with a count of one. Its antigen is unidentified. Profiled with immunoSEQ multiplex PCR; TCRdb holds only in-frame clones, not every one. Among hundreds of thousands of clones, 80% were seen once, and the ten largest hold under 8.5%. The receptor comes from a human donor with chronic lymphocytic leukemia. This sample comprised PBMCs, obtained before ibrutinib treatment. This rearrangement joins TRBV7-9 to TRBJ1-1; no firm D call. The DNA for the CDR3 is TGTGCCAGCTTATCGTTTACTGAAGCTTTCTTT. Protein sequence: CASLSFTEAFF.